This T cell receptor beta chain was obtained from a study of PD-1 blockade in classical Hodgkin lymphoma. Study-level background: With a 2-week interval, patients received intravenous nivolumab at 3 mg/kg. General study findings and limits: Before treatment, complete responders showed about the same diversity as newly diagnosed patients. TCR diversity at baseline was reported to be reduced in newly diagnosed patients relative to healthy donors. CD4+ TCR diversity climbed significantly by C4D1, unlike CD8+ TCR diversity.

As regards this clone: Its specificity is not known.

Sequencing was performed with immunoSEQ multiplex PCR; in TCRdb, only in-frame clones are kept and a portion is missing. The table shows 150,000 or so clones, with 78% occurring only once. CDR3 length: 12 residues. Germline CDR1 and CDR2: SNHLY and FYNNEI. V lost 7 bases to trimming and J lost 4 bases, with 8 bases between them. Relapses following autologous stem cell transplantation were seen in all patients, with brentuximab vedotin exposure varying. V is TRBV2 and J is TRBJ1-3; D is unclear. Specimen: peripheral blood mononuclear cells (PBMCs), collected before the second cycle of nivolumab. The clonotype originates from a human donor with classical Hodgkin lymphoma. CDR3 sequence: CASKGEGNTIYF. The CDR3 DNA reads TGTGCCAGCAAAGGCGAAGGAAACACCATATATTTT.